Below are 13 T cell receptor beta chains sequenced from a single sample in a study of T cells in Graves' hyperthyroidism and ophthalmopathy. The TCR beta CDR3 regions underwent amplification using RNA transcripts as the source. In the first-round RT-PCR of the TCR CDR3, the HTBI primer set was used. TCRdb re-called the multiplex PCR reads with MiXCR, one entry per CDR3 protein. The sample holds hundreds of thousands of distinct CDR3 sequences, around 46% seen once. The sequencing input was peripheral blood or thyroid tissue (not recorded which). Source of these receptors: a woman aged 18-29 years with Graves' hyperthyroidism.

The chain joins TRBV7-9 to TRBJ2-7; possibly TRBD2 for D (6 bases). Germline assignment: CDR1 SEHNR and CDR2 FQNEAQ (reference sequence). V lost 5 bases and J 7 bases, leaving 18 bases between the germline ends. This CDR3 spans 14 amino acids. CDR3 region: CASSLEDTAGEQYF. CDR3 bases: TGTGCCAGCAGCCTAGAGGACACCGCGGGAGAGCAGTACTTC.

The chain recombines TRBV6-5 with TRBJ2-7; 9 bases align to TRBD2. Germline values: CDR1 MNHEY, CDR2 SVGAGI. The CDR3 sequence is 14 residues long. V shed 4 bases, J shed 5 bases, and the junction held 6 bases outside the gene matches. The CDR3 bases are TGTGCCAGCAGTTCCTGGACTAGCGACAACGAGCAGTACTTC. Protein product: CASSSWTSDNEQYF.

This clonotype has more than one count but fewer than ten. The chain joins TRBV5-1 to TRBJ2-7; 8 bases fit TRBD2. Germline V lookup: CDR1 SGHRS, CDR2 YFSETQ. V lost 0 bases, J lost 6 bases, and 5 bases stayed unmatched. This CDR3 contains 14 residues. CDR3 protein: CASSLEGTSLEQYF. CDR3 in DNA: TGCGCCAGCAGCTTGGAAGGGACTAGTCTCGAGCAGTACTTC.

CDR3 amino acids: CARTPGLKNYGYTF. CDR3 nucleotides: TGTGCTAGAACTCCGGGACTGAAAAACTATGGCTACACCTTC. The chain joins TRBV2 to TRBJ1-2; perhaps TRBD1 as D (5 bases). Germline-derived CDR1 and CDR2 are SNHLY and FYNNEI. The CDR3 sequence is 14 residues long. Full variable domain (outside the CDR3, taken from reference TRBV2 and TRBJ1-2): EPEVTQTPSHQVTQMGQEVILRCVPISNHLYFYWYRQILGQKVEFLVSFYNNEISEKSEIFDDQFSVERPDGSNFTLKIRSTKLEDSAMYFCARTPGLKNYGYTFGSGTRLTVV.

This clonotype has ten or more counts. The DNA for the CDR3 is TGTGCCAGCAGAGGGGGCGAGGGAAACACCATATATTTT. Translated, it gives CASRGGEGNTIYF. The chain links TRBV7-2 to TRBJ1-3, with TRBD1 matching over 7 bases. Germline assignment: CDR1 SGHTA and CDR2 FQGNSA. This CDR3 comprises 13 residues. The V gene end was trimmed by 6 bases and the J gene end by 4 bases; junction bases not matched to a gene: 3.

This clonotype was detected ten times or more. The V call is TRBV29-1, the J call TRBJ2-7; D is unclear. The germline gives CDR1 SQVTM, CDR2 ANQGSEA. V was trimmed by 2 bases and J by 1 base, leaving 9 bases between them. The CDR3 has 13 amino acids. The CDR3 sequence is CSVESSSSYEQYF. The CDR3 nucleotides are TGCAGCGTTGAAAGCTCCAGTTCCTACGAGCAGTACTTC.

This rearrangement joins TRBV2 to TRBJ1-5; 7 nucleotides line up with TRBD1. The ends lost 5 bases at V and 4 bases at J; junction bases unmatched: 8. This CDR3 region has 15 residues. Germline V gene lookup returns CDR1 SNHLY and CDR2 FYNNEI. The CDR3 protein is CASSSPGQRNQPQHF. DNA of the CDR3: TGTGCCAGCAGTTCCCCGGGACAGCGAAATCAGCCCCAGCATTTT.

The chain uses TRBV29-1 and TRBJ2-5; D remains unclear. V was cut by 8 bases and J by 2 bases, with 12 bases left in between. Germline-derived CDR1 and CDR2 are SQVTM and ANQGSEA. The CDR3 has 12 residues. The CDR3 protein is CSLTLGQETQYF. CDR3 DNA sequence: TGCAGCTTGACCCTTGGACAAGAGACCCAGTACTTC.

At least ten counts were recorded for this clonotype. The chain is built from TRBV24-1 and TRBJ1-2; D not resolved. The V gene lost 5 bases and the J gene lost 0 bases, with 9 bases spanning the gap. The CDR3 is 14 amino acids. Germline V gene data show CDR1 as KGHDR and CDR2 as SFDVKD. The CDR3, as DNA: TGTGCCACCAGTGGTCAGCAAACTAACTATGGCTACACCTTC. The encoded protein is CATSGQQTNYGYTF.

A remark on this clonotype: Since a much larger clone is just one base distant, this may be a read error. The chain links TRBV29-1 to TRBJ2-7; D is undetermined. This CDR3 spans 14 amino acids. From germline, CDR1 is SQVTM and CDR2 ANQGSEA. Trimming removed 7 bases from V and 0 bases from J, with 16 bases in between. CDR3 residues: CSATGPRSSYEQYF. The CDR3 nucleotides are TGCAGCGCCACTGGACCGAGAAGCTCCTACGAGCAGTACTTC.

This clonotype was picked up a small number of times. The gene calls are TRBV15 and TRBJ1-3, with TRBD1 matching 10 bases. CDR3 length equals 16 residues. Germline assignment: CDR1 LNHNV and CDR2 YYDKDF (reference sequence). V lost 9 bases and J lost 0; bases outside the gene matches: 8. CDR3 region: CATYSGTGVSGNTIYF. The CDR3 DNA reads as TGTGCCACTTACTCCGGGACAGGGGTCTCTGGAAACACCATATATTTT.

The J gene is TRBJ2-1, the V gene TRBV29-1; TRBD1 is a possible D gene (5 bases). Germline CDR1 and CDR2: SQVTM and ANQGSEA. V was cut by 4 bases and J by 7 bases, with 11 bases left in between. The CDR3 length is 12 residues. CDR3 sequence reads: CSVARGENEQFF. In nucleotides, the CDR3 is TGCAGCGTTGCTAGGGGCGAAAATGAGCAGTTCTTC.

The table lists this clonotype with a count of one. This sequence joins TRBV29-1 and TRBJ2-5; D call uncertain. The CDR3 has 9 amino acids. The germline V gene has CDR1 SQVTM and CDR2 ANQGSEA. Deletions cut 8 bases from V and 4 bases from J, with 5 bases between. The CDR3 sequence: CSLVETQYF. In nucleotides, the CDR3 is TGCAGCTTAGTAGAGACCCAGTACTTC.